What follows are 30 T cell receptor beta chains derived from one specimen sequenced in a study of cytomegalovirus exposure and HLA in healthy donors (dated by TCRdb to the late 2010s). Library prep was done by the immunoSEQ multiplex PCR assay. TCRdb's version of the immuneACCESS table is confined to in-frame rearrangements and falls short of the full clone set. An unresolved V gene accounts for under half of the shortfall where checked; the remainder is of unknown origin. The sample includes more than 95,000 clones, with 88% observed a single time. Around 2% of the sample is in the top ten clones. Sequencing was carried out using PBMCs. Receptors were obtained from a young man in good health and CMV-seronegative.

The gene calls are TRBV19 and TRBJ1-3; 8 positions match TRBD1. Germline lookup yields CDR1 LNHDA and CDR2 SQIVND (reference sequence). Germline trimming cut 8 bases from V and 3 bases from J; bases unmatched to any gene: 9. The CDR3 runs to 15 residues. CDR3 residues: CASRPGGQVGNTIYF. The CDR3 DNA follows: TGTGCCAGTCGACCAGGGGGCCAGGTTGGAAACACCATATATTTT.

The table lists this clone with a few counts. The rearrangement uses TRBV6-5 and TRBJ2-1, with a possible D match to TRBD2 (6 bases). Trimming stripped 1 base from V and 9 bases from J, with 10 bases between. CDR1 is MNHEY and CDR2 is SVGAGI in the germline V gene. The CDR3 is 13 amino acids. CDR3 loop: CASSYLLASEQFF. In DNA form, the CDR3 reads TGTGCCAGCAGTTACTTACTAGCTAGTGAGCAGTTCTTC.

This clone occurred a few times. This chain connects TRBV7-9 to TRBJ2-7; 7 bases are a match to TRBD1. Germline V gene sequence: CDR1 SEHNR, CDR2 FQNEAQ (reference sequence). The V segment lost 4 bases and the J segment 5 bases; nucleotides outside the gene matches: 11. This CDR3 contains 15 residues. The CDR3 sequence: CASSSSYQGVDEQYF. In DNA form, the CDR3 reads TGTGCCAGCAGCTCGAGCTACCAGGGGGTGGACGAGCAGTACTTC.

The rearrangement uses TRBV2 and TRBJ1-5; D gene uncertain. Germline V lookup: CDR1 SNHLY, CDR2 FYNNEI. The CDR3 spans 17 residues. V shed 1 base and J shed 0 bases, with 13 bases lying between them. CDR3 DNA: TGTGCCAGCAGTGAAGGTTCTAAGATAAGTAGCAATCAGCCCCAGCATTTT. This translates into CASSEGSKISSNQPQHF.

The V call is TRBV28, the J call TRBJ2-1; the D gene is possibly TRBD2 (7 bases). Germline V gene data show CDR1 as MDHEN and CDR2 as SYDVKM. CDR3 length: 16 residues. The V end was cut by 2 bases, the J end by 7 bases, with 18 bases between. The CDR3 loop is CASSLRWRGRGNEQFF. CDR3 bases: TGTGCCAGCAGTTTACGATGGCGGGGGAGGGGGAATGAGCAGTTCTTC.

The rearrangement joins TRBV13 to TRBJ1-2; D remains ambiguous. V gave up 2 bases and J gave up 4 bases, with 8 bases separating them. The CDR3 extends over 13 amino acids. The germline gives CDR1 PRHDT, CDR2 FYEKMQ (reference sequence). The CDR3 bases are TGTGCCAGCAGCTTACGGGATCGCTATGGCTACACCTTC. Its translation is CASSLRDRYGYTF.

J is TRBJ2-7 and V is TRBV5-1; D might be TRBD1 (7 bases). The CDR3 is 16 amino acids. V was cut by 4 bases and J by 3 bases, with 20 bases left in between. The germline V gene has CDR1 SGHRS and CDR2 YFSETQ. The CDR3 region is CASSPRQGGIVYEQYF. CDR3 DNA: TGCGCCAGCAGCCCAAGACAGGGAGGCATCGTCTACGAGCAGTACTTC.

This clone has only a few counts. This rearrangement joins TRBV2 to TRBJ2-2; 10 bases fit TRBD2. Germline CDR1 and CDR2: SNHLY and FYNNEI. V was clipped by 0 bases and J by 2 bases; unmatched bases: 6. The CDR3 is 18 residues long. For the CDR3, the DNA is TGTGCCAGCAGTGAAGCCCGTATAGCGGGGGGTAACACCGGGGAGCTGTTTTTT. It is translated as CASSEARIAGGNTGELFF.

The chain joins TRBV7-2 to TRBJ2-7; 10 bases line up with TRBD1. Germline V gene lookup returns CDR1 SGHTA and CDR2 FQGNSA. The junction had 5 bases not matched to a gene; V was cut back by 4 bases and J by 2 bases. The CDR3 runs 15 residues. As DNA, the CDR3 is TGTGCCAGCAGCTCCCGGGACAGGGGCGCCTACGAGCAGTACTTC. It yields the protein CASSSRDRGAYEQYF.

The V call is TRBV19, the J call TRBJ2-7; tentatively, D is TRBD1 (6 bases). This CDR3 spans 16 amino acids. V shed 5 bases and J shed 3 bases, with 20 bases lying between them. Germline loops: CDR1 LNHDA, CDR2 SQIVND (reference sequence). The CDR3 DNA reads as TGTGCCAGTAGTCCCATCAGACAGGAAGGGTTCTACGAGCAGTACTTC. Its translation: CASSPIRQEGFYEQYF.

The rearrangement uses TRBV5-1 and TRBJ2-7; a weak D match, TRBD2 (5 bases). The CDR3 length is 16 residues. V was shortened by 0 bases and J by 0 bases, with 13 bases between the two germline ends. Germline CDR1 is SGHRS and CDR2 is YFSETQ. The CDR3 DNA is TGCGCCAGCAGCTTGGTGGACTGGATGAGCTCCTACGAGCAGTACTTC. Translation gives CASSLVDWMSSYEQYF.

This chain connects TRBV14 to TRBJ2-7; D is ambiguous. V was cut by 2 bases and J by 3 bases, with 8 bases left in between. This CDR3 has 13 amino acids. From germline, CDR1 is SGHDN and CDR2 FVKESK. The CDR3 DNA follows: TGTGCCAGCAGCCAAACAGAATACTACGAGCAGTACTTC. Its protein product is CASSQTEYYEQYF.

The gene calls are TRBV6-6 and TRBJ1-1, with D possibly TRBD1 on 6 matching bases. The CDR3 consists of 15 residues. Per germline, CDR1 MNHNY and CDR2 SVGAGI (reference sequence). Deletions cut 0 bases from V and 2 bases from J, with 10 bases between. The CDR3 loop reads CASSYSNRVNTEAFF. The CDR3 DNA reads TGTGCCAGCAGTTACTCTAACAGGGTAAACACTGAAGCTTTCTTT.

The chain uses TRBV6-5 and TRBJ1-5; TRBD1 aligns across 10 bases. This CDR3 has 15 residues. Germline V lookup: CDR1 MNHEY, CDR2 SVGAGI. The V gene end was trimmed by 6 bases and the J gene end by 1 base; junction bases not matched to a gene: 3. For the CDR3, the DNA is TGTGCCAGCAGCCAGGACAGGGGGAGCAATCAGCCCCAGCATTTT. Translated, it gives CASSQDRGSNQPQHF.

The V call is TRBV5-1, the J call TRBJ2-2; TRBD1 aligns across 7 bases. Trimming removed 0 bases from V and 4 bases from J; junction bases left unmatched: 3. Germline V gene data show CDR1 as SGHRS and CDR2 as YFSETQ. The CDR3 runs to 15 residues. The CDR3 protein is CASSLVQGTTGELFF. CDR3 DNA sequence: TGCGCCAGCAGCTTGGTACAGGGGACCACCGGGGAGCTGTTTTTT.

This chain uses TRBV30 with TRBJ1-2; no firm D call. V gave up 0 bases and J gave up 5 bases, with 7 bases separating them. The CDR3 length is 12 residues. The germline CDR1 and CDR2 sequences are GTSNPN and SVGIG (reference sequence). The CDR3 DNA sequence: TGTGCCTGGAGTGTAGCGAAGTATGGCTACACCTTC. Amino acid sequence: CAWSVAKYGYTF. Complete variable domain (other parts from reference TRBV30 and TRBJ1-2): SQTIHQWPATLVQPVGSPLSLECTVEGTSNPNLYWYRQAAGRGLQLLFYSVGIGQISSEVPQNLSASRPQDRQFILSSKKLLLSDSGFYLCAWSVAKYGYTFGSGTRLTVV.

The chain combines TRBV6-5 with TRBJ1-2; D might be TRBD1 (6 bases). The CDR3 runs to 13 residues. Germline lookup yields CDR1 MNHEY and CDR2 SVGAGI. Trimming removed 7 bases at V and 8 bases at J, with 17 bases between. The DNA of the CDR3 is TGTGCCAGCAACAACCGGGGGGCTGGGGGCTACACCTTC. Translation: CASNNRGAGGYTF.

The rearrangement uses TRBV7-2 and TRBJ2-5, with 9 nucleotides matching TRBD1. The junction had 1 base not matched to a gene; V was cut back by 3 bases and J by 5 bases. Germline CDR1 is SGHTA and CDR2 is FQGNSA. The CDR3 sequence is 13 residues long. In nucleotides, the CDR3 is TGTGCCAGCAGCTTGGACAGGGGTGAGACCCAGTACTTC. Translating it yields CASSLDRGETQYF.

The gene calls are TRBV19 and TRBJ2-6; 7 nucleotides line up with TRBD1. After removal of 8 bases from V and 1 base from J, the junction contained 8 bases not matched to a gene. Per germline, CDR1 LNHDA and CDR2 SQIVND (reference sequence). CDR3 length: 16 amino acids. CDR3 bases: TGTGCCAGTTGTCCAGGGGGTAGGTCTGGGGCCAACGTCCTGACTTTC. Residues: CASCPGGRSGANVLTF.

This clone was seen a single time. The CDR3 loop reads CASSAAGDFSQPQHF. In nucleotides, the CDR3 is TGTGCCAGCAGTGCCGCGGGTGACTTCAGTCAGCCCCAGCATTTT. This chain uses TRBV6-4 with TRBJ1-5; D uncertain. Per germline, CDR1 MRHNA and CDR2 SNTAGT. CDR3 length: 15 amino acids. Trimming left V 4 bases short and J 6 bases short, with 16 bases between.

Only a few counts were recorded for this clone. This rearrangement joins TRBV4-1 to TRBJ2-7, with D possibly being TRBD2 (5 bases). The CDR3 loop spans 15 amino acids. V was pared by 3 bases and J by 0 bases, with 12 bases between. The V gene's germline CDR1 is MGHRA and CDR2 YSYEKL. CDR3 loop: CASSQASFSSYEQYF. As DNA, the CDR3 is TGCGCCAGCAGCCAGGCTAGCTTTTCCTCCTACGAGCAGTACTTC.

This chain connects TRBV5-4 to TRBJ1-1; D unresolved. CDR1 SGHNT and CDR2 YYREEE come from the germline V gene (reference sequence). The CDR3 loop spans 13 amino acids. Trimming left V 0 bases short and J 6 bases short, with 9 bases between. This chain's CDR3 is CASSLGLSSEAFF. Here the CDR3 DNA reads TGTGCCAGCAGCTTGGGCCTCAGTTCTGAAGCTTTCTTT.

The gene calls are TRBV4-1 and TRBJ1-1; no firm D call. V lost 5 bases to trimming and J lost 6 bases, with 16 bases between them. The germline gives CDR1 MGHRA, CDR2 YSYEKL. The CDR3 has 14 residues. CDR3: CASSARDSSPEAFF. The CDR3 nucleotides read TGCGCCAGCAGCGCCCGGGATAGTAGTCCTGAAGCTTTCTTT.

The CDR3, as DNA: TGTGCCAGCAGCTTAGATCCCCGAGCTAGCGGGAACTACAATGAGCAGTTCTTC. Translating gives CASSLDPRASGNYNEQFF. The chain carries TRBV11-2 and TRBJ2-1; 9 nucleotides align to TRBD2. After removal of 0 bases from V and 3 bases from J, the junction contained 9 bases not matched to a gene. This CDR3 is 18 amino acids long. Germline V gene data show CDR1 as SGHAT and CDR2 as FQNNGV. Full variable domain (outside the CDR3, taken from reference TRBV11-2 and TRBJ2-1): EAGVAQSPRYKIIEKRQSVAFWCNPISGHATLYWYQQILGQGPKLLIQFQNNGVVDDSQLPKDRFSAERLKGVDSTLKIQPAKLEDSAVYLCASSLDPRASGNYNEQFFGPGTRLTVL.

V gene TRBV5-1 combines with J gene TRBJ2-2; no reliable D call. V was pared by 5 bases and J by 3 bases, with 11 bases between. The CDR3 length is 14 residues. The V gene's germline CDR1 is SGHRS and CDR2 YFSETQ. CDR3 nucleotide sequence: TGCGCCAGCAGGATTGGCGCGGACACCGGGGAGCTGTTTTTT. Its translation: CASRIGADTGELFF.

The chain joins TRBV15 to TRBJ1-2; 8 bases match TRBD1. V lost 3 bases, J lost 8 bases, and 2 bases stayed unmatched. Per germline, CDR1 LNHNV and CDR2 YYDKDF (reference sequence). The CDR3 loop spans 12 amino acids. CDR3 sequence reads: CATSRDRDGYTF. For the CDR3, the DNA is TGTGCCACCAGCAGGGACAGGGACGGCTACACCTTC. The complete variable domain, with remaining parts taken from reference TRBV15 and TRBJ1-2, reads DAMVIQNPRYQVTQFGKPVTLSCSQTLNHNVMYWYQQKSSQAPKLLFHYYDKDFNNEADTPDNFQSRRPNTSFCFLDIRSPGLGDTAMYLCATSRDRDGYTFGSGTRLTVV.

This sequence joins TRBV5-1 and TRBJ2-7; 7 nucleotides align to TRBD1. The germline gives CDR1 SGHRS, CDR2 YFSETQ. The CDR3 extends over 14 amino acids. V shed 3 bases and J 2 bases; nucleotides not matched to a gene: 5. The DNA of the CDR3 is TGCGCCAGCAGCTGGGACAGTTCTACCTACGAGCAGTACTTC. Amino acid sequence: CASSWDSSTYEQYF.

This clone was found once. This chain uses TRBV11-3 with TRBJ2-3, with D unclear. CDR3 length: 14 residues. Germline CDR1 is SGHNT and CDR2 is YENEEA. Trimming shortened V by 3 bases and J by 0 bases, and 7 bases separated the two germline ends. In DNA form, the CDR3 reads TGTGCCAGCAGCTTGGGCGCTAGCACAGATACGCAGTATTTT. It codes for CASSLGASTDTQYF.

This sequence joins TRBV27 and TRBJ2-1; 8 bases fit TRBD1. CDR1 is MNHEY and CDR2 is SMNVEV in the germline V gene (reference sequence). The CDR3 consists of 15 residues. The V and J ends lost 2 bases and 6 bases, in that order; junction bases with no gene match: 6. The CDR3 is CASSLGTGLFNEQFF. The CDR3 DNA follows: TGTGCCAGCAGTTTAGGGACAGGACTTTTCAATGAGCAGTTCTTC.

This chain uses TRBV6-1 with TRBJ2-7; TRBD2 matches at 10 bases. Losses at the gene ends were 4 bases for V and 0 bases for J; bases not matched to a gene: 9. CDR3 length equals 17 residues. In germline, CDR1 is MNHNS, CDR2 SASEGT. CDR3 sequence reads: CASSVNGLAEISYEQYF. The CDR3 coding sequence is TGTGCCAGCAGTGTAAATGGACTAGCGGAGATCTCCTACGAGCAGTACTTC.